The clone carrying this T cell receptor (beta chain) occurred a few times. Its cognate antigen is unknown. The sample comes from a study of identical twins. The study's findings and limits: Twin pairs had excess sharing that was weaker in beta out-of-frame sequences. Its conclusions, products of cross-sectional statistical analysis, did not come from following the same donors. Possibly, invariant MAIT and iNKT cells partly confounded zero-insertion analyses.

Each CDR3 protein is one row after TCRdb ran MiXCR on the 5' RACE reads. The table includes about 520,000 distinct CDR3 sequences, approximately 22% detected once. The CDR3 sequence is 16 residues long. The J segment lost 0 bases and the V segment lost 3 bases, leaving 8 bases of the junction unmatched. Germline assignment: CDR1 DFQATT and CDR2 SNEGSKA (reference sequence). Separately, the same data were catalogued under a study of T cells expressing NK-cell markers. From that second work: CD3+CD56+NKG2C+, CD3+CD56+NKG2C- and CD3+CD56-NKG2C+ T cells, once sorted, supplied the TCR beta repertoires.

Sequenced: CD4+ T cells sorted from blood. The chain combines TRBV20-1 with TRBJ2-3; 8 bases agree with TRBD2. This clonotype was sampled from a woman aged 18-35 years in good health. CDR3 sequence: CSASHGGAASTDTQYF. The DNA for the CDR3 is TGCAGTGCTAGCCACGGGGGGGCTGCTAGCACAGATACGCAGTATTTT.